A selection of T cell receptor beta chains follows, all from one sample in a study of blood T cell repertoires in COVID-19. TCRdb keeps only in-frame clones here, not all; method: immunoSEQ multiplex PCR. The data contain 130,000 to 150,000 clones, approximately 89% of them seen just once; the ten biggest clones take up about 1.6%. The material sequenced was peripheral blood. Receptors were obtained from a human donor in a cohort sampled during active COVID-19. The CDR3 runs from the conserved cysteine through the conserved F or W. D genes are given only for firm matches. Clone size, where shown, is once, few, many, or a class for clones that have expanded.

d_call: TRBD2; j_call: TRBJ2-3; clone_size: many; v_call: TRBV6-4; cdr3_aa: CASSPGLGGADTQYF; cdr3_nt: TGTGCCAGCAGTCCAGGACTAGGAGGGGCAGATACGCAGTATTTT
d_call: -; j_call: TRBJ2-1; clone_size: -; v_call: TRBV7-9; cdr3_aa: CASSFDFPSYNEQFF; cdr3_nt: TGTGCCAGCAGCTTCGACTTCCCCTCCTACAATGAGCAGTTCTTC
d_call: -; j_call: TRBJ2-1; clone_size: -; v_call: TRBV7-9; cdr3_aa: CASSLARYNEQFF; cdr3_nt: TGTGCCAGCAGCTTAGCTCGCTACAATGAGCAGTTCTTC
d_call: -; j_call: TRBJ2-4; clone_size: -; v_call: TRBV11-2; cdr3_aa: CASSLDLQALAKNIQYF; cdr3_nt: TGTGCCAGCAGCTTAGATCTCCAGGCGCTAGCCAAAAACATTCAGTACTTC
d_call: -; j_call: TRBJ2-1; clone_size: -; v_call: TRBV7-9; cdr3_aa: CASSLAGPHNEQFF; cdr3_nt: TGTGCCAGCAGCTTAGCGGGGCCCCACAATGAGCAGTTCTTC
d_call: TRBD1; j_call: TRBJ1-2; clone_size: -; v_call: TRBV6-5; cdr3_aa: CASSTRARGLGYTF; cdr3_nt: TGTGCCAGCAGTACCCGGGCCAGGGGGCTTGGCTACACCTTC
d_call: TRBD2; j_call: TRBJ2-7; clone_size: -; v_call: TRBV12-5; cdr3_aa: CASGSTTSGSYEQYF; cdr3_nt: TGTGCTAGTGGTTCGACTACTAGCGGATCATACGAGCAGTACTTC
d_call: -; j_call: TRBJ2-4; clone_size: -; v_call: TRBV27; cdr3_aa: CASSLSSGWEEYF; cdr3_nt: TGTGCCAGCAGTTTATCCTCAGGGTGGGAGGAATACTTC
d_call: -; j_call: TRBJ1-3; clone_size: -; v_call: TRBV5-1; cdr3_aa: CASSGDPSSGNTIYF; cdr3_nt: TGCGCCAGCAGCGGAGACCCGAGCTCTGGAAACACCATATATTTT
d_call: TRBD1; j_call: TRBJ2-2; clone_size: -; v_call: TRBV18; cdr3_aa: CASSPRTGEELFF; cdr3_nt: TGTGCCAGCTCACCACGGACAGGAGAGGAGCTGTTTTTT
d_call: -; j_call: TRBJ2-3; clone_size: -; v_call: TRBV10-3; cdr3_aa: CAINTSGGDTQYF; cdr3_nt: TGTGCCATCAATACTTCCGGCGGGGATACGCAGTATTTT
d_call: -; j_call: TRBJ1-3; clone_size: once; v_call: TRBV6-1; cdr3_aa: CASSDRLSGNTIYF; cdr3_nt: TGTGCCAGCAGTGACCGTCTCTCTGGAAACACCATATATTTT
d_call: TRBD1; j_call: TRBJ2-7; clone_size: -; v_call: TRBV11-2; cdr3_aa: CASSTINRGRGSTYEQYF; cdr3_nt: TGTGCCAGCAGCACGATCAATCGGGGCAGGGGGTCTACCTACGAGCAGTACTTC
d_call: -; j_call: TRBJ1-1; clone_size: once; v_call: TRBV6-2/TRBV6-3; cdr3_aa: CASSYPYSRIGVNTEAFF; cdr3_nt: TGTGCCAGCAGTTACCCGTACTCACGCATAGGAGTGAACACTGAAGCTTTCTTT
d_call: -; j_call: TRBJ1-4; clone_size: -; v_call: TRBV6-5; cdr3_aa: CASSYRRGTNEKLFF; cdr3_nt: TGTGCCAGCAGTTACAGGAGGGGTACTAATGAAAAACTGTTTTTT